This T cell receptor (beta chain) was sequenced during a study of pediatric ulcerative colitis. The repertoire was sequenced with immunoSEQ multiplex PCR; TCRdb's copy has only in-frame clones and lacks some. Of about 64,000 clones listed, less than 90% were seen once; the top ten hold nearly 3.5%. The CDR3 has 14 amino acids. Germline-derived CDR1 and CDR2 are SGHTA and FQGNSA. Trimming left V 3 bases short and J 2 bases short, with 11 bases between. The clonotype comes from a boy aged 5-17 years with severe ulcerative colitis. The genes are TRBV7-2 and TRBJ2-7; the D is unclear. The sequencing input was blood. CDR3 bases: TGTGCCAGCAGCTTTACGAAGGGAACCTACGAGCAGTACTTC. This codes for CASSFTKGTYEQYF. Full variable domain (outside the CDR3, taken from reference TRBV7-2 and TRBJ2-7): GAGVSQSPSNKVTEKGKDVELRCDPISGHTALYWYRQSLGQGLEFLIYFQGNSAPDKSGLPSDRFSAERTGGSVSTLTIQRTQQEDSAVYLCASSFTKGTYEQYFGPGTRLTVT.